The 21 T cell receptor beta chains presented below share a single source sample, sequenced in a study of blood T cell repertoires in COVID-19. Only in-frame clones appear in the TCRdb table, and some are missing; sequencing was by immunoSEQ multiplex PCR. The sample shows around 120,000 clones, approximately 80% of them seen only once. The sequenced material came from peripheral blood. These receptor sequences come from a man aged 65 to 85 with active or convalescent COVID-19.

J is TRBJ1-2 and V is TRBV7-2; D possibly corresponds to TRBD1 (6 bases). CDR1 and CDR2 (germline): SGHTA, FQGNSA. There are 13 residues in the CDR3. Trimming left V 5 bases short and J 13 bases short, with 20 bases between. This CDR3 reads CASSPGAQGASTF. DNA for the CDR3: TGTGCCAGCAGCCCAGGGGCCCAGGGAGCCTCCACCTTC.

The chain carries TRBV3-1 (or the pseudogene TRBV3-2) and TRBJ1-2; the match to TRBD1 covers 11 bases. This CDR3 has 14 amino acids. With 4 bases clipped from V and 14 bases from J, the junction kept 12 bases outside the gene matches. Germline V gives CDR1 LGHDT, CDR2 YNNKEL (reference sequence). The CDR3 reads CASSPARTGGAETF. In DNA, the CDR3 is TGTGCCAGCAGCCCGGCCAGGACAGGGGGCGCTGAAACCTTC.

V usage is TRBV6-5 and J usage is TRBJ1-1, with a possible D match to TRBD1 (5 bases). The germline V gene has CDR1 MNHEY and CDR2 SVGAGI. Trimming removed 6 bases at V and 1 base at J, with 15 bases between. The CDR3 runs to 15 residues. The CDR3 here is CASSTIQAANTEAFF. As DNA, the CDR3 is TGTGCCAGCAGCACGATACAGGCCGCGAACACTGAAGCTTTCTTT.

The sample holds one count of this clone. The CDR3 loop reads CASMVDRSGAFF. DNA of the CDR3: TGTGCCAGCATGGTGGACAGGTCGGGAGCTTTCTTT. This sequence joins TRBV2 and TRBJ1-1; 7 nucleotides align to TRBD1. This CDR3 is built from 12 residues. V shed 7 bases, J shed 10 bases, and the junction held 9 bases outside the gene matches. Germline V gene sequence: CDR1 SNHLY, CDR2 FYNNEI.

The rearrangement uses TRBV6-1 and TRBJ1-4; tentative D call: TRBD1 (5 bases). The germline V and J ends were trimmed by 3 bases and 7 bases, with 15 bases remaining between them. The CDR3 totals 15 residues. Germline assignment: CDR1 MNHNS and CDR2 SASEGT. CDR3 nucleotide sequence: TGTGCCAGCAGTGACGGGACCGGGGGAGGTGAAAAACTGTTTTTT. It codes for CASSDGTGGGEKLFF.

This clone was seen a handful of times. This chain uses TRBV29-1 with TRBJ1-1, with D possibly TRBD1 on 6 matching bases. The germline V and J ends were trimmed by 4 bases and 2 bases, with 8 bases remaining between them. The CDR3 totals 12 residues. Germline-derived CDR1 and CDR2 are SQVTM and ANQGSEA. In DNA, the CDR3 is TGCAGCGTTGCCAGGGGTAACACTGAAGCTTTCTTT. Translation gives CSVARGNTEAFF.

A few counts support this clone. The rearrangement uses TRBV6-1 and TRBJ1-2; D is perhaps TRBD1 (5 bases). This CDR3 has 17 amino acids. V shed 4 bases and J shed 5 bases, with 23 bases lying between them. Germline lookup yields CDR1 MNHNS and CDR2 SASEGT. The CDR3 nucleotides are TGTGCCAGCAGTGTAGGGGTGTTCCAGCCGGGGGGTTATGGCTACACCTTC. This sequence encodes CASSVGVFQPGGYGYTF.

The J gene is TRBJ2-5, the V gene TRBV9; the match to TRBD2 covers 9 bases. After removal of 0 bases from V and 1 base from J, the junction contained 13 bases not matched to a gene. Germline CDR1 is SGDLS and CDR2 is YYNGEE. This CDR3 is 19 amino acids long. DNA of the CDR3: TGTGCCAGCAGCGTAGGAAGCGGGGGGACTCGGGCCATCCAAGAGACCCAGTACTTC. It codes for CASSVGSGGTRAIQETQYF.

The chain carries TRBV4-3 and TRBJ1-1; tentatively, D is TRBD1 (5 bases). Germline V gene sequence: CDR1 LGHNA, CDR2 YSLEER. The ends were cut back, 6 bases at V and 8 bases at J, with 19 bases in the middle. The CDR3 spans 14 residues. This CDR3 reads CASRLQAALGEAFF. CDR3 coding DNA: TGCGCCAGCAGACTACAGGCAGCACTCGGAGAAGCTTTCTTT.

V and J are TRBV10-3 and TRBJ2-7; TRBD2 might be the D (6 bases). V was clipped by 7 bases and J by 4 bases, with 17 bases between them. The CDR3 extends over 14 amino acids. Germline-derived CDR1 and CDR2 are ENHRY and SYGVKD. CDR3 coding DNA: TGTGCCATCAACAGTGGACTAACGGCTTACGAGCAGTACTTC. Protein sequence: CAINSGLTAYEQYF.

V is TRBV27 and J is TRBJ2-3; 14 bases match TRBD2. This CDR3 is built from 13 residues. Germline loops: CDR1 MNHEY, CDR2 SMNVEV (reference sequence). V lost 8 bases and J lost 10; bases outside the gene matches: 5. CDR3: CASCPTSGGAQYF. CDR3 in DNA: TGTGCCAGCTGCCCGACTAGCGGGGGGGCGCAGTATTTT.

CDR3 residues: CASTETQGDTDTQYF. The CDR3, as DNA: TGTGCCAGCACCGAGACTCAGGGCGACACAGATACGCAGTATTTT. This chain uses TRBV25-1 with TRBJ2-3; TRBD1 is a possible D gene (5 bases). The CDR3 is 15 residues long. The germline V gene has CDR1 MGHDK and CDR2 SYGVNS. The V and J ends lost 7 bases and 2 bases respectively, with 16 bases between them.

The V gene is TRBV6-5, the J gene TRBJ1-5; D remains ambiguous. This CDR3 spans 14 amino acids. Germline V gene data show CDR1 as MNHEY and CDR2 as SVGAGI. V lost 4 bases and J lost 1, with 8 bases in between. For the CDR3, the DNA is TGTGCCAGCAGTTTCACAGAGAGCAATCAGCCCCAGCATTTT. The encoded protein is CASSFTESNQPQHF.

This clone was counted a few times. The V gene is TRBV11-2, the J gene TRBJ2-1, with 11 bases fitting TRBD2. CDR1 is SGHAT and CDR2 is FQNNGV in the germline V gene. The CDR3 covers 15 residues. V dropped 0 bases and J dropped 9; count of bases not matched to a gene: 4. CDR3 protein: CASSLEPSGRSEQFF. CDR3 nucleotide sequence: TGTGCCAGCAGCTTAGAGCCTAGCGGGAGGAGTGAGCAGTTCTTC. The full variable domain, completed using reference TRBV11-2 and TRBJ2-1, is EAGVAQSPRYKIIEKRQSVAFWCNPISGHATLYWYQQILGQGPKLLIQFQNNGVVDDSQLPKDRFSAERLKGVDSTLKIQPAKLEDSAVYLCASSLEPSGRSEQFFGPGTRLTVL.

The J gene is TRBJ2-5, the V gene TRBV4-3, with 10 bases lining up with TRBD2. The CDR3 extends over 15 amino acids. From germline, CDR1 is LGHNA and CDR2 YSLEER. Losses at the gene ends were 1 base for V and 9 bases for J; bases not matched to a gene: 8. As DNA, the CDR3 is TGCGCCAGCAGCCAAGTCGCTAGCGGGGGTGGGGCCCAGTACTTC. Translated: CASSQVASGGGAQYF.

Only a few counts were recorded for this clone. CDR3 nucleotides: TGTGCCAGCAGCCCGAGTGGGCATAACACCGGGGAGCTGTTTTTT. Translated, it gives CASSPSGHNTGELFF. The chain employs TRBV7-2 and TRBJ2-2; D gene ambiguous. CDR3 length equals 15 residues. CDR1 and CDR2 from the germline V gene are SGHTA and FQGNSA. V lost 5 bases and J 2 bases, leaving 12 bases between the germline ends.

V gene TRBV6-5 combines with J gene TRBJ1-6; 7 bases agree with TRBD1. The germline gives CDR1 MNHEY, CDR2 SVGAGI. The CDR3 is 15 amino acids. The V and J ends lost 6 bases and 7 bases, in that order; junction bases with no gene match: 9. The CDR3 nucleotides are TGTGCCAGCAGAAAACAAGGGGGCTGGAATTCACCCCTCCACTTT. As protein: CASRKQGGWNSPLHF.

The V gene is TRBV4-2, the J gene TRBJ2-5; D call uncertain. Germline CDR1 is LGHNA and CDR2 is YNFKEQ. V lost 0 bases, J lost 3 bases, and 5 bases lay in between. CDR3 length: 13 amino acids. CDR3 nucleotides: TGTGCCAGCAGCCAAGAGAGGAAAGAGACCCAGTACTTC. It encodes CASSQERKETQYF.

The V call is TRBV7-2, the J call TRBJ2-1; 7 bases line up with TRBD2. The CDR3 is 18 amino acids. Germline V gene sequence: CDR1 SGHTA, CDR2 FQGNSA. J was trimmed by 0 bases and V by 0 bases; bases with no gene match: 8. CDR3 residues: CASSLANSGGGSYNEQFF. In DNA, the CDR3 is TGTGCCAGCAGCTTAGCTAATTCTGGCGGGGGCTCCTACAATGAGCAGTTCTTC. Based on the CDR3 plus reference TRBV7-2 and TRBJ2-1, the full variable domain is GAGVSQSPSNKVTEKGKDVELRCDPISGHTALYWYRQSLGQGLEFLIYFQGNSAPDKSGLPSDRFSAERTGGSVSTLTIQRTQQEDSAVYLCASSLANSGGGSYNEQFFGPGTRLTVL.

The chain joins TRBV19 to TRBJ2-2; 8 bases match TRBD2. The length of the CDR3 is 16 residues. Germline CDR1 is LNHDA and CDR2 is SQIVND (reference sequence). Unmatched junction bases numbered 8, after V lost 7 bases and J lost 1 base. The CDR3 sequence is CASTERAGGNTGELFF. In DNA, the CDR3 is TGTGCCAGTACTGAGCGTGCGGGAGGGAACACCGGGGAGCTGTTTTTT. Supplemented by reference TRBV19 and TRBJ2-2, the full variable domain reads DGGITQSPKYLFRKEGQNVTLSCEQNLNHDAMYWYRQDPGQGLRLIYYSQIVNDFQKGDIAEGYSVSREKKESFPLTVTSAQKNPTAFYLCASTERAGGNTGELFFGEGSRLTVL.

CDR3 nucleotide sequence: TGCAGTGCTAGTATGCGGCAGGGGGGTCATCAGCCCCAGCATTTT. Protein: CSASMRQGGHQPQHF. The genes are TRBV20-1 and TRBJ1-5, with TRBD1 matching over 7 bases. The CDR3 totals 15 residues. Germline V CDR1 and CDR2: DFQATT, SNEGSKA (reference sequence). The J segment lost 5 bases and the V segment lost 3 bases, leaving 10 bases of the junction unmatched.